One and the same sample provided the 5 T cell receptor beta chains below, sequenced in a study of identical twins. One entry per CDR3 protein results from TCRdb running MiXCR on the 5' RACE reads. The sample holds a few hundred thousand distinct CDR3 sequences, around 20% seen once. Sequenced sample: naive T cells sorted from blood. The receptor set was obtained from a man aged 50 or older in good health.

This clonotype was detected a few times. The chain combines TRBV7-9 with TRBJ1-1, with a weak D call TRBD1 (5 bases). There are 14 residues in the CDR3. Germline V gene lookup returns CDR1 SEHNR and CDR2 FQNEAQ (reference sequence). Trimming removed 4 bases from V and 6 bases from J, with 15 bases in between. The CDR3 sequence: CASSSTGGTAEAFF. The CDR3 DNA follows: TGTGCCAGCAGCTCAACAGGAGGAACGGCTGAAGCTTTCTTT.

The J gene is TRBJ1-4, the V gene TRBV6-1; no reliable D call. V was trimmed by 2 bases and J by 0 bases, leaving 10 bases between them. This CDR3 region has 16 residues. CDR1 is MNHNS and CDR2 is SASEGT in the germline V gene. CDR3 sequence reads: CASSELPAATNEKLFF. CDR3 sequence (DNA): TGTGCCAGCAGTGAACTCCCAGCTGCAACTAATGAAAAACTGTTTTTT.

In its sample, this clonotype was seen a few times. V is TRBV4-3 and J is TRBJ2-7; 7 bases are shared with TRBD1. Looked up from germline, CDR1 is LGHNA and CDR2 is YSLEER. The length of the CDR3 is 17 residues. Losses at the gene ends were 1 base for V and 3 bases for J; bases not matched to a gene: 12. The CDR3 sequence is CASSQALRQGRNYEQYF. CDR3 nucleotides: TGCGCCAGCAGCCAAGCCCTAAGACAGGGTAGAAACTACGAGCAGTACTTC.

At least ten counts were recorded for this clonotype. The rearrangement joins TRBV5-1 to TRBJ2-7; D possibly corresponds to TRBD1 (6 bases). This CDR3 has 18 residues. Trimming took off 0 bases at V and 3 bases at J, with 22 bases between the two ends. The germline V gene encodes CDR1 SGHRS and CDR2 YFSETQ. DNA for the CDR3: TGCGCCAGCAGCTTGGCGGGCAGGGGCCATCAAACCGGCTACGAGCAGTACTTC. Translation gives CASSLAGRGHQTGYEQYF.

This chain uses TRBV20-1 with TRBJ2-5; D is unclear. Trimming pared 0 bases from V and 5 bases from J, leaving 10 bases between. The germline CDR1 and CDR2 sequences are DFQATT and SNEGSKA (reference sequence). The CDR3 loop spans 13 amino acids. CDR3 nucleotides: TGCAGTGCTAGAGATCGGGCGCGGGAGACCCAGTACTTC. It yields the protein CSARDRARETQYF.